The clone carrying this T cell receptor beta chain has just a few counts. Its target is unknown. The V gene end was trimmed by 0 bases and the J gene end by 16 bases; junction bases not matched to a gene: 4. The germline V gene has CDR1 DFQATT and CDR2 SNEGSKA (reference sequence). CDR3 length equals 11 residues. These data are taken from a study of identical twins. Overall study findings and caveats: Cross-sectional statistics underpinned the conclusions; the same donors were not followed. Twins' excess sharing was less marked for out-of-frame beta sequences. Invariant MAIT and iNKT cells could partly confound zero-insertion analyses. In cord blood, abundant beta clonotypes had fewer insertions; memory showed no trend.

TCRdb re-called the 5' RACE reads with MiXCR, one entry per CDR3 protein. The sample has approximately 220,000 distinct CDR3 sequences, less than 8% seen once; the top ten hold approximately 2%. These same records also appear under a second study, on yellow fever vaccine responses in identical twins.

The gene calls are TRBV20-1 and TRBJ2-1; 9 positions agree with TRBD1. The origin of this receptor is a young woman in good health. Sequencing input: memory (CD45RO+) T cells sorted from blood. The CDR3 DNA follows: TGCAGTGCTAGAGATTCGGGACAGGGATTCTTC. Amino acids: CSARDSGQGFF.